This T cell receptor beta chain originates from a study of shared clonotypes between healthy human individuals. Some clones are missing from TCRdb's copy, which holds only in-frame ones; the method was immunoSEQ multiplex PCR. The table has about 2.4 million clones, 93% seen once. Trimming cost V 4 bases and J 7 bases, with 14 bases left between them. Germline CDR1 SEHNR, CDR2 FQNEAQ (reference sequence). The CDR3 length is 13 residues. The chain uses TRBV7-9 and TRBJ2-7, with unresolved D. This clonotype originated in a young man in good health. Some clones in this sample may be carry-over from other donors' samples. Sequenced: naive CD4+ T cells from PBMCs. The sample's subset: CD45RA+ positively selected. CDR3 residues: CASSYDSLGEQYF. The DNA of the CDR3 is TGTGCCAGCAGCTACGACTCCCTAGGAGAGCAGTACTTC.